This TCR beta chain emerged from a study of Ad26.COV2.S vaccination and SARS-CoV-2 variants. This clone was detected only once. Germline CDR1 and CDR2: LGHDT and YNNKEL (reference sequence). The CDR3 has 14 residues. V lost 5 bases, J lost 0 bases, and 8 bases lay in between. Sequencing was performed with immunoSEQ multiplex PCR; in TCRdb, only in-frame clones are kept and a portion is missing. Of 180,000 or so clones listed, 87% are singletons. The sample in question was peripheral blood, obtained after recovery from COVID-19. This chain uses TRBV3-1 (or the pseudogene TRBV3-2) with TRBJ1-5; D gene uncertain. The receptor's source is a human donor who had recovered from COVID-19. CDR3 nucleotides: TGTGCCAGCAGCTCTCGTAATAGCAATCAGCCCCAGCATTTT. Protein sequence: CASSSRNSNQPQHF.